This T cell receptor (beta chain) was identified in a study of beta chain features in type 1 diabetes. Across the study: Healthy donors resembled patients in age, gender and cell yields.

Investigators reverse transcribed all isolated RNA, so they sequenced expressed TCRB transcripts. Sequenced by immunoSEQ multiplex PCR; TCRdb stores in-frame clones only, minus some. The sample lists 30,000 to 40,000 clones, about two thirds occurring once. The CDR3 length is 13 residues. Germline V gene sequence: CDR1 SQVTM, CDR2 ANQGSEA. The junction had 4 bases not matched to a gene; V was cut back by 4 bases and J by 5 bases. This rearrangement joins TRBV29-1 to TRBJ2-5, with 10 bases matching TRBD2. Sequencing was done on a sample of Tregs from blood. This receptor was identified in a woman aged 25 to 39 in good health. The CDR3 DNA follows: TGCAGCGTTGCCCGAGCGGGGGGGGAGACCCAGTACTTC. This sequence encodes CSVARAGGETQYF.